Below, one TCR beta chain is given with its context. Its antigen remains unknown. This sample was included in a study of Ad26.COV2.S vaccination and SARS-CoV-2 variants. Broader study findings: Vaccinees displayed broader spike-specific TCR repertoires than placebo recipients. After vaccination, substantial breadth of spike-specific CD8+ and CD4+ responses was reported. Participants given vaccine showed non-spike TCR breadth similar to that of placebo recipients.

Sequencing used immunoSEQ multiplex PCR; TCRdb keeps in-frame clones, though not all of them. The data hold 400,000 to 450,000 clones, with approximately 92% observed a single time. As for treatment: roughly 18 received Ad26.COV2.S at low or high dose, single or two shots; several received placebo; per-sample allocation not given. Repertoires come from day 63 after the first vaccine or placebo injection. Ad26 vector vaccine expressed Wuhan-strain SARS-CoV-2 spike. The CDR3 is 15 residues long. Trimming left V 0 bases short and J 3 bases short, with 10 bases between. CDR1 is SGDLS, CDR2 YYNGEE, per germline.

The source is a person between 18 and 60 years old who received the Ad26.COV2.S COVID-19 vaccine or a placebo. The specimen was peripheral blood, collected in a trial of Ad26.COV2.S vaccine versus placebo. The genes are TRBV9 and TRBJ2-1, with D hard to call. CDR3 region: CASSVAPALYNEQFF. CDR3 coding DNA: TGTGCCAGCAGCGTAGCTCCTGCCCTCTACAATGAGCAGTTCTTC.